A selection of T cell receptor beta chains follows, all from one sample in a study of regulatory T cells in long-lasting Graves disease. TCRdb fed the multiplex PCR reads into MiXCR, producing one record per CDR3 protein. The table shows approximately 500,000 distinct CDR3 sequences, with under 25% occurring only once. Sequences were derived from peripheral blood mononuclear cells (PBMCs), sampled when the disease was refractory, from a patient treated with antithyroid drugs. Receptors originate from a female donor with Graves disease. The CDR3 runs from the conserved cysteine through the conserved F or W. A D gene is named only where the DNA matches it firmly. Only some rows state a clone size, as once, few, many or a class for expanded clones.

d_call j_call clone_size v_call cdr3_nt cdr3_aa
NA TRBJ1-1 NA TRBV11-3 TGTGCCAGCAGCTACAGGGCCCCGGGCACTGAAGCTTTCTTT CASSYRAPGTEAFF
NA TRBJ2-3 once TRBV6-5 TGTGCCAGCAGTTATGGACTCCTTAGCACAGATACGCAGTATTTT CASSYGLLSTDTQYF
NA TRBJ1-1 NA TRBV7-2 TGTGCCAGCAGCTTAGACTTGTACACTGAAGCTTTCTTT CASSLDLYTEAFF
NA TRBJ1-1 many TRBV10-3 TGTGCCATCAGTGACAGGGAGACAGGTCACACTGAAGCTTTCTTT CAISDRETGHTEAFF
NA TRBJ2-2 many TRBV2 TGTGCCAGCAGTGGGAGGGTCCTATCGGGCACCGGGGAGCTGTTTTTT CASSGRVLSGTGELFF
TRBD2 TRBJ2-1 many TRBV2 TGTGCCAGCAGTCGGACTAGCGGGAATGCGAATGAGCAGTTCTTC CASSRTSGNANEQFF
NA TRBJ1-5 NA TRBV28 TGTGCCAGCAACGACGGTTATCAGCCCCAGCATTTT CASNDGYQPQHF
TRBD1 TRBJ1-1 few TRBV15 TGTGCCACCAGCTCCTCGGAGGCGAGGGACAGGGGTTTTGCTGAAGCTTTCTTT CATSSSEARDRGFAEAFF
NA TRBJ1-5 few TRBV28 TGTGCCAGCAGTTTAAGGGGGGGTGGGGTTCAGCCCCAGCATTTT CASSLRGGGVQPQHF
TRBD1 TRBJ1-5 few TRBV19 TGTGCCAGTAGTCCCACCGCCGGGACAGGGGGGAGCAATCAGCCCCAGCATTTT CASSPTAGTGGSNQPQHF
NA TRBJ2-5 NA TRBV25-1 TGTGCCAGCAGACATAGCGGTTTTGGAAGGACCCAGTACTTC CASRHSGFGRTQYF
TRBD1 TRBJ2-7 many TRBV7-8 TGTGCCAGCAGCACCGGGACAGGGGCGATCGCCCGCTCCTACGAGCAGTACTTC CASSTGTGAIARSYEQYF
TRBD1 TRBJ1-1 NA TRBV10-3 TGTGCCATCAGTGACCCCAAGGGGGCGGGGAACACTGAAGCTTTCTTT CAISDPKGAGNTEAFF
TRBD2 TRBJ2-3 NA TRBV2 TGTGCCAGCACGACTAGCGGCGTCACAGATACGCAGTATTTT CASTTSGVTDTQYF
TRBD1 TRBJ1-2 NA TRBV28 TGTGCCAGCAGGCGGGAGGGGGCGGATGGCTATGGCTACACCTTC CASRREGADGYGYTF
NA TRBJ2-7 NA TRBV7-2 TGTGCCAGCAGCCTCGGTCCCCCGACAGACTACGAGCAGTACTTC CASSLGPPTDYEQYF
NA TRBJ2-7 many TRBV12-3/TRBV12-4 TGTGCCAGCAGTTCTGGACCATCCGCCCCCTACGAGCAGTACTTC CASSSGPSAPYEQYF
NA TRBJ2-2 many TRBV12-3/TRBV12-4 TGTGCCAGCAGTTTAGCGGGAGTAGCCGGGGAGCTGTTTTTT CASSLAGVAGELFF
NA TRBJ1-4 many TRBV7-9 TGTGCCAGCAGCTTAGGCGGCACTCCTAATGAAAAACTGTTTTTT CASSLGGTPNEKLFF
NA TRBJ1-1 NA TRBV20-1 TGCAGTGCTAGTCAACAGGGAACTGAAGCTTTCTTT CSASQQGTEAFF
NA TRBJ1-2 few TRBV7-2 TGTGCCAGCAGACCAAACAGTGCTGGCTACACCTTC CASRPNSAGYTF
NA TRBJ1-5 few TRBV19 TGTGCCAGTACCCCCGGCAGCGGCAATCAGCCCCAGCATTTT CASTPGSGNQPQHF
NA TRBJ2-7 NA TRBV14 TGTGCCAGCAGCCAAAGAGGCAGGGCCAGGTACGAGCAGTACTTC CASSQRGRARYEQYF
TRBD1 TRBJ1-1 NA TRBV29-1 TGCAGCGTTGAGAGGGGGGGCGGACAGGCCAACACTGAAGCTTTCTTT CSVERGGGQANTEAFF
NA TRBJ2-7 many TRBV28 TGTGCCAGCAGTTACGTCGGGACCTTATCCTACGAGCAGTACTTC CASSYVGTLSYEQYF
NA TRBJ1-2 NA TRBV7-2 TGTGCCAGCAGCTTAGCGTGGGGGGGAGATGCGAGTGGCTACACCTTC CASSLAWGGDASGYTF
TRBD1 TRBJ1-2 NA TRBV5-4 TGTGCCAGCAGCCCGGACAGGTTTGATGGCTACACCTTC CASSPDRFDGYTF
NA TRBJ1-2 NA TRBV29-1 TGCAGCGTCCCAGGGGTTGTTGGCTGCACCTTC CSVPGVVGCTF
NA TRBJ1-2 many TRBV2 TGTGCCAGCAGCCCTGACCTGGGAGGCGGCTACACCTTC CASSPDLGGGYTF